This TCR beta chain comes out of a study of beta chain features in type 1 diabetes. Overall study context: Sorted cells, around 100 million in number, were examined across all samples.

This clone occurred a few times. V was trimmed by 7 bases and J by 1 base, leaving 17 bases between them. This CDR3 contains 17 residues. Germline CDR1 reads LNHDA; CDR2 reads SQIVND (reference sequence). Isolated RNA was reverse transcribed in full, so expressed TCRB transcripts were sequenced. The data were produced by immunoSEQ multiplex PCR, yet TCRdb's version contains in-frame clones alone and is incomplete. The data contain 620,000 or so clones, around 15% of them singletons. The chain uses TRBV19 and TRBJ2-6; D unclear. The origin of this receptor is a man aged 18 to 35 in good health. Input material: naive CD4+ T cells from blood. This CDR3 reads CASTSPKTRSGANVLTF. The CDR3 DNA sequence: TGTGCCAGTACCTCGCCCAAGACAAGGTCTGGGGCCAACGTCCTGACTTTC.